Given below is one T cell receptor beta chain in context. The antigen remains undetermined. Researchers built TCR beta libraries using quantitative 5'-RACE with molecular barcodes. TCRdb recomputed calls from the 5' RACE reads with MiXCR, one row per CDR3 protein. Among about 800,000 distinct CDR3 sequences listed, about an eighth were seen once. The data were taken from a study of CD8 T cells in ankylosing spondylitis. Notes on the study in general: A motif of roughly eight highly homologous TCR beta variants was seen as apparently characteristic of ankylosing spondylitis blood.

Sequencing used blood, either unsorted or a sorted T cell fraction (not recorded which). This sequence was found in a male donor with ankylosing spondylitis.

CDR3 sequence: CASSLDGQGTGELFF. The CDR3, as DNA: TGCGCCAGCAGCTTGGACGGGCAGGGAACCGGGGAGCTGTTTTTT. This chain links TRBV5-1 with TRBJ2-2, with TRBD1 as a possible D gene (5 bases). Germline lookup yields CDR1 SGHRS and CDR2 YFSETQ. There are 15 residues in the CDR3. Trimming pared 0 bases from V and 5 bases from J, leaving 11 bases between.